These 10 T cell receptor beta chains originate from one sample sequenced in a study of T-cell reconstitution after alpha-beta-depleted transplantation in children. This sample's TCRbeta library carried unique molecular identifier barcodes. TCRdb recomputed calls from the PCR reads with MiXCR, one row per CDR3 protein. Here the sample spans around 580,000 distinct CDR3 sequences, over 25% being singletons. The specimen was PBMCs, collected before TCRalphabeta/CD19-depleted stem cell transplant. Receptors originate from a boy under two years old with Wiskott-Aldrich syndrome, due to receive a stem cell transplant.

This clonotype was picked up a small number of times. The chain recombines TRBV10-2 with TRBJ1-6; D is unresolved. Trimming stripped 6 bases from V and 8 bases from J, with 11 bases between. CDR3 length equals 13 residues. Germline CDR1 and CDR2: WSHSY and SAAADI. The CDR3: CASSGMPDSPLHF. In DNA form, the CDR3 reads TGCGCCAGCAGCGGGATGCCGGATTCACCCCTCCACTTT.

This chain uses TRBV5-1 with TRBJ2-7; D remains ambiguous. This CDR3 has 14 residues. The germline V and J ends were trimmed by 4 bases and 0 bases, with 11 bases remaining between them. Germline V lookup: CDR1 SGHRS, CDR2 YFSETQ. The CDR3 DNA reads TGCGCCAGCAGCACGGTCTCTTACTCCTACGAGCAGTACTTC. Translation: CASSTVSYSYEQYF. Based on the CDR3 plus reference TRBV5-1 and TRBJ2-7, the full variable domain is KAGVTQTPRYLIKTRGQQVTLSCSPISGHRSVSWYQQTPGQGLQFLFEYFSETQRNKGNFPGRFSGRQFSNSRSEMNVSTLELGDSALYLCASSTVSYSYEQYFGPGTRLTVT.

This clonotype was seen more than once but under ten times. This chain uses TRBV27 with TRBJ2-2, with D perhaps matching TRBD1 or TRBD2 (6 bases each). The V and J ends lost 2 bases and 5 bases respectively, with 15 bases between them. The CDR3 runs 16 residues. The V gene's germline CDR1 is MNHEY and CDR2 SMNVEV (reference sequence). CDR3 coding DNA: TGTGCCAGCAGTTTAAATTGGGGGGCAATGACCGGGGAGCTGTTTTTT. Its protein product is CASSLNWGAMTGELFF.

This clonotype was observed a handful of times. The chain uses TRBV3-1 and TRBJ2-1, with 7 bases that match TRBD2. Looked up from germline, CDR1 is LGHDT and CDR2 is YNNKEL (reference sequence). The CDR3 totals 14 residues. V shed 2 bases, J shed 6 bases, and the junction held 4 bases outside the gene matches. CDR3 loop: CASSQSGTGNEQFF. The CDR3 DNA is TGTGCCAGCAGCCAAAGCGGGACGGGCAATGAGCAGTTCTTC.

J is TRBJ2-1 and V is TRBV12-3 or TRBV12-4; no firm D call. V gave up 4 bases and J gave up 8 bases, with 9 bases separating them. This CDR3 has 12 residues. Here the CDR3 reads CASSYFGDEQFF. CDR3 DNA sequence: TGTGCCAGCAGTTACTTTGGCGATGAGCAGTTCTTC.

The chain combines TRBV5-1 with TRBJ1-1; weak D call: TRBD1 (5 bases). This CDR3 is built from 15 residues. Per germline, CDR1 SGHRS and CDR2 YFSETQ. V was pared by 4 bases and J by 1 base, with 14 bases between. DNA for the CDR3: TGCGCCAGCAGCCGACACGCGACAGAGAACACTGAAGCTTTCTTT. This translates into CASSRHATENTEAFF.

This clonotype was found a few times. This chain joins TRBV12-3 or TRBV12-4 and TRBJ2-2; 9 bases agree with TRBD1. The CDR3 runs to 16 residues. Trimming removed 5 bases from V and 5 bases from J; junction bases left unmatched: 9. The CDR3 DNA is TGTGCCAGCAGTCCTCCTACAGGGGGCAGGACCGGGGAGCTGTTTTTT. Encoded protein: CASSPPTGGRTGELFF.

This clonotype was counted between two and nine times. The rearrangement uses TRBV7-2 and TRBJ1-5, with 7 bases matching TRBD1. In germline, CDR1 is SGHTA, CDR2 FQGNSA. Trimming cost V 2 bases and J 2 bases; bases outside gene matches: 3. This CDR3 region has 15 residues. The CDR3 nucleotides are TGTGCCAGCAGCTTACAGGGGGTGGGCAATCAGCCCCAGCATTTT. This sequence encodes CASSLQGVGNQPQHF.

This clonotype was found a few times. This rearrangement joins TRBV5-6 to TRBJ1-1; D remains unclear. Trimming pared 5 bases from V and 0 bases from J, leaving 8 bases between. CDR3 length: 13 amino acids. Germline CDR1 reads SGHDT; CDR2 reads YYEEEE. CDR3 region: CASRGTMNTEAFF. CDR3 coding DNA: TGTGCCAGCAGGGGCACAATGAACACTGAAGCTTTCTTT. The whole variable domain, filled in from reference TRBV5-6 and TRBJ1-1, reads DAGVTQSPTHLIKTRGQQVTLRCSPKSGHDTVSWYQQALGQGPQFIFQYYEEEERQRGNFPDRFSGHQFPNYSSELNVNALLLGDSALYLCASRGTMNTEAFFGQGTRLTVV.

The rearrangement joins TRBV5-1 to TRBJ2-3, with 10 bases fitting TRBD2. The germline gives CDR1 SGHRS, CDR2 YFSETQ. This CDR3 is built from 16 residues. The V segment lost 4 bases and the J segment 4 bases; nucleotides outside the gene matches: 9. This CDR3 reads CASSTVAGGRADTQYF. The CDR3 nucleotides are TGCGCCAGCAGCACAGTAGCGGGAGGACGCGCAGATACGCAGTATTTT.